Following are 25 T cell receptor beta chains from one sample sequenced in a study of blood T cell repertoires in COVID-19. This table comes from immunoSEQ multiplex PCR, and its TCRdb copy is limited to in-frame clones, with some not included. The sample yields 210,000 or so clones, about four fifths seen once. Sequencing input: PBMCs or T cells enriched from blood (not recorded which). These receptors came from a woman aged 50 to 60 who had been exposed to COVID-19.

The J gene is TRBJ1-2, the V gene TRBV7-2; D gene unclear. Germline V lookup: CDR1 SGHTA, CDR2 FQGNSA. Trimming left V 0 bases short and J 1 base short, with 9 bases between. The CDR3 has 15 amino acids. The CDR3 spells CASSLALRVNYGYTF. The CDR3 coding sequence is TGTGCCAGCAGCTTAGCGCTTCGAGTTAACTATGGCTACACCTTC.

The V and J genes are TRBV28 and TRBJ1-5, with D possibly TRBD1 on 5 matching bases. The germline V gene has CDR1 MDHEN and CDR2 SYDVKM. Trimming stripped 5 bases from V and 0 bases from J, with 11 bases between. The CDR3 is 15 residues long. The CDR3 loop is CASSDRGGSNQPQHF. The CDR3 coding sequence is TGTGCCAGCAGTGACCGGGGGGGTAGCAATCAGCCCCAGCATTTT.

The V gene is TRBV12-3 or TRBV12-4, the J gene TRBJ1-2; no firm D call. Trimming took 4 bases from V and 3 from J, leaving 6 bases between them. The CDR3 contains 12 residues. CDR3 amino acids: CASSYGDYGYTF. The CDR3 DNA follows: TGTGCCAGCAGTTACGGTGACTATGGCTACACCTTC.

This clone was observed a handful of times. This sequence joins TRBV12-3 or TRBV12-4 and TRBJ1-5; tentative D call: TRBD1 (5 bases). The V and J ends lost 3 bases and 7 bases respectively, with 10 bases between them. CDR3 length: 13 amino acids. The CDR3 nucleotides are TGTGCCAGCAGTTTCTCTCAGGGACAGCCCCAGCATTTT. Its translation: CASSFSQGQPQHF.

In this sample, this clone turned up a few times. The gene calls are TRBV3-1 (or the pseudogene TRBV3-2) and TRBJ1-1; D ambiguous. Germline V gene data show CDR1 as LGHDT and CDR2 as YNNKEL (reference sequence). This CDR3 has 13 residues. With 1 base removed from V and 1 base from J, the gap between germline ends came to 4 bases. CDR3 sequence reads: CASSQGRNTEAFF. CDR3 coding DNA: TGTGCCAGCAGCCAAGGGAGGAACACTGAAGCTTTCTTT.

This clone has more than one count but fewer than ten. The V call is TRBV25-1, the J call TRBJ1-6, with 7 bases that match TRBD1. The ends lost 4 bases at V and 9 bases at J; junction bases unmatched: 6. CDR1 MGHDK and CDR2 SYGVNS come from the germline V gene. The CDR3 covers 14 residues. DNA for the CDR3: TGTGCCAGCAGTGGGACAGGCGGCGGTTCACCCCTCCACTTT. This codes for CASSGTGGGSPLHF.

In this sample, this clone turned up a few times. The J gene is TRBJ2-5, the V gene TRBV7-8, with 9 positions matching TRBD2. The CDR3 length is 14 residues. Germline loops: CDR1 SGHVS, CDR2 FQNEAQ. V trimming: 10 bases; J trimming: 1 base; junction bases outside the gene matches: 7. The CDR3 region is CATSGGFSQETQYF. CDR3 in DNA: TGTGCCACGAGCGGGGGGTTCTCCCAAGAGACCCAGTACTTC.

The J gene is TRBJ1-6, the V gene TRBV3-1 (or the pseudogene TRBV3-2); possibly TRBD1 for D (5 bases). V shed 0 bases and J shed 11 bases, with 17 bases lying between them. From germline, CDR1 is LGHDT and CDR2 YNNKEL (reference sequence). The CDR3 consists of 16 residues. Here the CDR3 reads CASSQDRGSSYPPLHF. The CDR3 coding sequence is TGTGCCAGCAGCCAAGATCGGGGGTCCAGCTATCCACCCCTCCACTTT.

This clone was counted once. V usage is TRBV28 and J usage is TRBJ2-7, with 8 bases matching TRBD2. This CDR3 comprises 15 residues. Germline lookup yields CDR1 MDHEN and CDR2 SYDVKM. V lost 6 bases and J lost 7; bases outside the gene matches: 14. The CDR3 DNA is TGTGCCAGCAGCCAGACGGGGCGGGGGGTTCAAGAGCAGTACTTC. It translates to CASSQTGRGVQEQYF.

The CDR3 loop reads CASSPRQVIGKNIQYF. In nucleotides, the CDR3 is TGTGCCAGTAGTCCCCGACAGGTTATTGGCAAAAACATTCAGTACTTC. This chain joins TRBV19 and TRBJ2-4; D is perhaps TRBD1 (6 bases). The CDR3 extends over 16 amino acids. Germline V gives CDR1 LNHDA, CDR2 SQIVND (reference sequence). V gave up 5 bases and J gave up 3 bases, with 17 bases separating them.

This chain connects TRBV2 to TRBJ2-3; no reliable D call. The CDR3 has 13 residues. Germline V gene lookup returns CDR1 SNHLY and CDR2 FYNNEI. The V and J ends lost 1 base and 4 bases respectively, with 6 bases between them. The CDR3 DNA reads TGTGCCAGCAGTGAAGTAACAGCAGATACGCAGTATTTT. It is translated as CASSEVTADTQYF.

The chain couples TRBV11-1 to TRBJ1-1; D unclear. The CDR3 runs 12 residues. Germline assignment: CDR1 SGHAT and CDR2 FQDESV (reference sequence). Trimming pared 4 bases from V and 1 base from J, leaving 4 bases between. In nucleotides, the CDR3 is TGTGCCAGCAGCTCAGAGAACACTGAAGCTTTCTTT. It is translated as CASSSENTEAFF.

The rearrangement uses TRBV11-2 and TRBJ2-3; D is uncertain. Trimming shortened V by 5 bases and J by 6 bases, and 15 bases separated the two germline ends. The CDR3 runs 14 residues. The germline CDR1 and CDR2 sequences are SGHAT and FQNNGV. CDR3 nucleotide sequence: TGTGCCAGCAGCACAATAATCTCCCCCGATACGCAGTATTTT. Translated, it gives CASSTIISPDTQYF.

The chain couples TRBV7-9 to TRBJ1-4; TRBD1 matches 9 bases. The CDR3 contains 14 residues. Per the germline V gene, CDR1 is SEHNR and CDR2 is FQNEAQ (reference sequence). V shed 3 bases, J shed 7 bases, and the junction held 3 bases outside the gene matches. The CDR3 loop reads CASSLDRGAEKLFF. The CDR3 DNA is TGTGCCAGCAGCTTGGACAGGGGCGCTGAAAAACTGTTTTTT.

Ten or more counts support this clone. In nucleotides, the CDR3 is TGTGCCACCCAGCAAGGAGGATCGGCTGAAGCTTTCTTT. Residues: CATQQGGSAEAFF. The rearrangement uses TRBV5-4 and TRBJ1-1; D ambiguous. Germline assignment: CDR1 SGHNT and CDR2 YYREEE (reference sequence). The CDR3 runs to 13 residues. V was trimmed by 9 bases and J by 6 bases, leaving 18 bases between them. Together with reference TRBV5-4 and TRBJ1-1, the CDR3 gives the full variable domain: ETGVTQSPTHLIKTRGQQVTLRCSSQSGHNTVSWYQQALGQGPQFIFQYYREEENGRGNFPPRFSGLQFPNYSSELNVNALELDDSALYLCATQQGGSAEAFFGQGTRLTVV.

This chain links TRBV11-2 with TRBJ2-3; TRBD1 might be the D (5 bases). The CDR3 runs to 15 residues. The V and J ends lost 4 bases and 0 bases respectively, with 11 bases between them. Germline V gene data show CDR1 as SGHAT and CDR2 as FQNNGV. CDR3 DNA: TGTGCCAGCAGCTCCACAGGCCCAAGCACAGATACGCAGTATTTT. As protein: CASSSTGPSTDTQYF.

J is TRBJ2-5 and V is TRBV5-1, with TRBD1 matching 7 bases. The CDR3 length is 14 residues. Germline CDR1 reads SGHRS; CDR2 reads YFSETQ. With 4 bases clipped from V and 5 bases from J, the junction kept 8 bases outside the gene matches. The CDR3 region is CASSPRQGTETQYF. CDR3 coding DNA: TGCGCCAGCAGCCCACGACAGGGTACGGAGACCCAGTACTTC. The full variable domain, completed using reference TRBV5-1 and TRBJ2-5, is KAGVTQTPRYLIKTRGQQVTLSCSPISGHRSVSWYQQTPGQGLQFLFEYFSETQRNKGNFPGRFSGRQFSNSRSEMNVSTLELGDSALYLCASSPRQGTETQYFGPGTRLLVL.

Here the CDR3 reads CASSYSLEAYEQYF. The CDR3 DNA sequence: TGTGCCAGCAGCTACTCCCTCGAGGCCTACGAGCAGTACTTC. J is TRBJ2-7 and V is TRBV28; D remains unclear. The CDR3 spans 14 residues. CDR1 is MDHEN and CDR2 is SYDVKM in the germline V gene. V was cut by 6 bases and J by 2 bases, with 14 bases left in between.

V usage is TRBV24-1 and J usage is TRBJ2-5; 7 nucleotides line up with TRBD1. This CDR3 contains 15 residues. V dropped 4 bases and J dropped 5; count of bases not matched to a gene: 9. CDR1 KGHDR and CDR2 SFDVKD come from the germline V gene. As DNA, the CDR3 is TGTGCCACCAGTGACCCGACAGGGTTAGGGGAGACCCAGTACTTC. It is translated as CATSDPTGLGETQYF.

This clone was found a few times. The chain links TRBV7-2 to TRBJ2-1; 9 nucleotides match TRBD2. Germline lookup yields CDR1 SGHTA and CDR2 FQGNSA. CDR3 size: 14 residues. V lost 5 bases to trimming and J lost 9 bases; unmatched junction nucleotides: 8. CDR3 DNA: TGTGCCAGCAGCGGATGGACTAGCGCGGCTGAGCAGTTCTTC. This gives the protein CASSGWTSAAEQFF.

The chain links TRBV7-9 to TRBJ1-1; maybe TRBD1 (5 bases). Germline CDR1 is SEHNR and CDR2 is FQNEAQ (reference sequence). The CDR3 runs 14 residues. V shed 3 bases and J shed 1 base, with 9 bases lying between them. The CDR3 nucleotides read TGTGCCAGCAGCTTCGAACAGGCGAACACTGAAGCTTTCTTT. Its translation is CASSFEQANTEAFF.

This chain connects TRBV6-2 or TRBV6-3 to TRBJ1-6; maybe TRBD1 (5 bases). The V end lost 4 bases, the J end lost 8 bases, and 18 bases lay between the germline ends. Germline lookup yields CDR1 MNHEY and CDR2 SVGEGT. The CDR3 has 16 amino acids. The DNA for the CDR3 is TGTGCCAGCAGTTCCCCCCCAGGGCAGCGGGATTCACCCCTCCACTTT. Its translation: CASSSPPGQRDSPLHF.

This clone appeared a few times. The chain is built from TRBV7-2 and TRBJ2-3; no firm D call. V dropped 3 bases and J dropped 5 bases, with 3 bases sitting between them. Germline CDR1 SGHTA, CDR2 FQGNSA. The CDR3 extends over 11 amino acids. The CDR3, as DNA: TGTGCCAGCAGCTTTAAAGATACGCAGTATTTT. As protein: CASSFKDTQYF.

The rearrangement links TRBV10-3 to TRBJ2-1; 11 bases line up with TRBD2. V dropped 6 bases and J dropped 0; count of bases not matched to a gene: 7. The CDR3 totals 17 residues. CDR1 and CDR2 (germline): ENHRY, SYGVKD. The CDR3: CAISALTSGASYNEQFF. The CDR3 nucleotides read TGTGCCATCAGCGCTCTGACTAGCGGGGCCTCCTACAATGAGCAGTTCTTC.

A word on this clone: The same CDR3 arises from other DNA sequences in this sample as well. CDR3 bases: TGTGCCAGCAGCGTAGGGGGCGTGGAGACCCAGTACTTC. Amino acid sequence: CASSVGGVETQYF. The rearrangement links TRBV9 to TRBJ2-5, with a weak D call TRBD1 (5 bases). Trimming took off 0 bases at V and 5 bases at J, with 8 bases between the two ends. This CDR3 spans 13 amino acids. Germline V gene sequence: CDR1 SGDLS, CDR2 YYNGEE.